This TCR beta chain comes out of a study of glioma-infiltrating T cells after dendritic cell vaccination. Across the whole study: At biweekly intervals, patients got three intradermal dendritic cell vaccine injections.

Using immunoSEQ multiplex PCR, the repertoire was profiled, and TCRdb retains in-frame clones only, with some absent. Of under 130,000 clones listed, more than 80% are singletons. Sequencing used blood, obtained before dendritic cell vaccination. This sequence was found in a human donor with glioblastoma.

DNA of the CDR3: TGTGCCAGCAGCTTGACAGCGGGGTACCAAGAGACCCAGTACTTC. The encoded protein is CASSLTAGYQETQYF. The chain recombines TRBV5-4 with TRBJ2-5, with TRBD2 matching 7 bases. CDR1 SGHNT and CDR2 YYREEE come from the germline V gene (reference sequence). The CDR3 has 15 amino acids. V shed 1 base, J shed 0 bases, and the junction held 3 bases outside the gene matches.